Listed below are T cell receptor beta chains from one sample, sequenced in a study of OX40 agonist ivuxolimab in advanced cancers. Method: immunoSEQ multiplex PCR; TCRdb's copy keeps in-frame clones and lacks some. The sample consists of some 95,000 clones, approximately 85% of them appearing once. Sequencing used CD4+ or CD8+ T cells sorted from blood, obtained in a trial of the OX40 agonist ivuxolimab. The receptors stem from an adult with an advanced solid tumor such as melanoma, head and neck, liver or kidney cancer. CDR3s include the opening cysteine and the closing phenylalanine or tryptophan. Each record gives: clone size, V gene, J gene, D gene, CDR3 DNA, CDR3 protein. D genes are given only for firm matches. Rows give clone size only sometimes, using once, few, many, or a class for an expanded clone.

NA,TRBV15,TRBJ2-3,NA,TGTGCCACCAGCAGAGATACAGCCCTTGGTTCCGATACGCAGTATTTT,CATSRDTALGSDTQYF
once,TRBV7-3,TRBJ2-1,NA,TGTGCCAGCAGCTTACAGCTAGCAGCCTACAATGAGCAGTTCTTC,CASSLQLAAYNEQFF
NA,TRBV18,TRBJ2-5,TRBD1,TGTGCCAGCTCGGCACCGGGACAGGACCTACGAAAGCAGTACTTC,CASSAPGQDLRKQYF
NA,TRBV5-6,TRBJ2-7,TRBD1,TGTGCCAGCAGCCACGGACAGGGGGCCTACGAGCAGTACTTC,CASSHGQGAYEQYF
few,TRBV4-3,TRBJ2-7,NA,TGCGCCAGCAGCCAAGAGAGACACAGGACCTACGAGCAGTACTTC,CASSQERHRTYEQYF
NA,TRBV10-3,TRBJ2-5,TRBD2,TGTGCCATCAGGGGACTAGCGGTGGAGACCCAGTACTTC,CAIRGLAVETQYF
once,TRBV7-2,TRBJ2-5,TRBD1,TGTGCCAGCAGCTCCGTGACAGGGCCCGAGACCCAGTACTTC,CASSSVTGPETQYF
NA,TRBV6-5,TRBJ2-2,NA,TGTGCCAGCAGTTACCTACAGGGACTGGGGACCGGGGAGCTGTTTTTT,CASSYLQGLGTGELFF
once,TRBV28,TRBJ1-3,TRBD1,TGTGCCAGCAGTCCCCCCCCAGCAGGAAGGGGGCGAGGAAACACCATATATTTT,CASSPPPAGRGRGNTIYF
NA,TRBV7-9,TRBJ2-7,TRBD1,TGTGCCAGCAGCCGATCCGGCCGGGACAGCAACTACGAGCAGTACTTC,CASSRSGRDSNYEQYF
NA,TRBV2,TRBJ2-2,NA,TGTGCCAGCACCCCCTTATTGACAGTGAACACCGGGGAGCTGTTTTTT,CASTPLLTVNTGELFF
few,TRBV18,TRBJ2-7,NA,TGTGCCAGCTCACCGAGTGGACCCTACGAGCAGTACTTC,CASSPSGPYEQYF
NA,TRBV6-1,TRBJ2-1,TRBD2,TGTGCCAGCAGTGATGGCGGGCTAGCGGGAGCCTACAATGAGCAGTTCTTC,CASSDGGLAGAYNEQFF
NA,TRBV30,TRBJ2-5,NA,TGTGCCTGGAACCTACCCCCAAAAACGGAGACCCAGTACTTC,CAWNLPPKTETQYF
NA,TRBV9,TRBJ2-3,NA,TGTGCCAGCAGCTTAGACATCACAGATACGCAGTATTTT,CASSLDITDTQYF
NA,TRBV19,TRBJ1-5,NA,TGTGCCAGTAGTATTAATTGGCAGGTCCCGGGGCCCCAGCATTTT,CASSINWQVPGPQHF
once,TRBV5-4,TRBJ2-3,TRBD2,TGTGCCAGCAGCTTCAGCGGGATGGGAACAGATACGCAGTATTTT,CASSFSGMGTDTQYF
NA,TRBV5-1,TRBJ1-1,NA,TGCGCCAGCAACTTCCGGGACGGGAACACTGAAGCTTTCTTT,CASNFRDGNTEAFF
NA,TRBV4-1,TRBJ2-3,NA,TGCGCCAGCAGCCACCCTAGGGAAGATACGCAGTATTTT,CASSHPREDTQYF
NA,TRBV27,TRBJ2-7,NA,TGTGCCAGCCGCCTTACCCCTACCTACGAGCAGTACTTC,CASRLTPTYEQYF
NA,TRBV28,TRBJ2-5,TRBD2,TGTGCCAGCAGTTTTATTGAAGCGGGGCAAGAGACCCAGTACTTC,CASSFIEAGQETQYF
NA,TRBV27,TRBJ2-1,TRBD2,TGTGCCAGCAGTTTAAGTGGGAGGGCCGAGTTCTTC,CASSLSGRAEFF
NA,TRBV27,TRBJ2-1,NA,TGTGCCAGCAGTTTCGCAGTGTACAATGAGCAGTTCTTC,CASSFAVYNEQFF
NA,TRBV7-2,TRBJ2-5,NA,TGTGCCAGCAGCTTAATTTTCGAAGAGACCCAGTACTTC,CASSLIFEETQYF
NA,TRBV7-3,TRBJ2-7,NA,TGTGCCAGCAGCTTAGATGGGGAGTTCGGCCGCGAGCAGTACTTC,CASSLDGEFGREQYF
NA,TRBV23-1,TRBJ1-1,NA,TGCGCCAGCCCCCTCTCGAAAGGGTTTCCTGGGGGGAACACTGAAGCTTTCTTT,CASPLSKGFPGGNTEAFF
NA,TRBV27,TRBJ2-3,NA,TGTGCCAGCAGTTTATCGGCCAGCGGGAGCACAGATACGCAGTATTTT,CASSLSASGSTDTQYF
NA,TRBV10-1,TRBJ1-2,NA,TGCGCCAGCAGCAGTGGAGGGCCCAGTGAGGGCTACACCTTC,CASSSGGPSEGYTF
NA,TRBV15,TRBJ2-6,NA,TGTGCCACCAGCAGAGGGGCTGGGGCCAACGTCCTGACTTTC,CATSRGAGANVLTF
NA,TRBV29-1,TRBJ2-6,NA,TGCAGCGTTGAGGGGGCCGGGGCCAACGTCCTGACTTTC,CSVEGAGANVLTF
NA,TRBV18,TRBJ2-5,NA,TGTGCCAGCTCACGATACCAAGAGACCCAGTACTTC,CASSRYQETQYF
NA,TRBV5-1,TRBJ2-3,NA,TGCGCCAGCAGCTTGGAATGGGACAACACAGATACGCAGTATTTT,CASSLEWDNTDTQYF
NA,TRBV28,TRBJ1-2,TRBD1,TGTGCCAGCACCACAGGACAGGGATTAAACTATGGCTACACCTTC,CASTTGQGLNYGYTF
NA,TRBV30,TRBJ1-2,TRBD1,TGTGCCTGGAACGACAGGGGCGGCTACACCTTC,CAWNDRGGYTF
NA,TRBV10-3,TRBJ1-5,NA,TGTGCCATCAGTGATACGGGGGGGGAGCAGCCCCAGCATTTT,CAISDTGGEQPQHF
many,TRBV19,TRBJ1-5,NA,TGTGCCAGTAGTATGTCCGGACGGTATAGCAATCAGCCCCAGCATTTT,CASSMSGRYSNQPQHF
NA,TRBV10-1,TRBJ2-1,TRBD2,TGCGCCAGCAGTGAGTTAGCGGGAGATACGGGCAATGAGCAGTTCTTC,CASSELAGDTGNEQFF
NA,TRBV7-9,TRBJ2-3,NA,TGTGCCAGCAGCTTAGTGCTATCAGATACGCAGTATTTT,CASSLVLSDTQYF
NA,TRBV14,TRBJ2-2,NA,TGTGCCAGCAGCCAAGATGGGACATCATTGGGACGCGGGGAGCTGTTTTTT,CASSQDGTSLGRGELFF
NA,TRBV27,TRBJ2-1,TRBD2,TGTGCCAGCAGTTTATACCCCGGCCGGTCTAGCGGGAGGGCCTACAATGAGCAGTTCTTC,CASSLYPGRSSGRAYNEQFF
NA,TRBV6-5,TRBJ2-7,TRBD2,TGTGCCAGCAGTTACGGGGCGGGAGGGCCTCCCGAGCAGTACTTC,CASSYGAGGPPEQYF
NA,TRBV10-3,TRBJ2-7,TRBD2,TGTGCCATCAGTGAAGCCGGGACTAGCGGCTACGAGCAGTACTTC,CAISEAGTSGYEQYF
once,TRBV4-1,TRBJ1-4,NA,TGCGCCAGCAGCCAAACCGACACAACTAATGAAAAACTGTTTTTT,CASSQTDTTNEKLFF